The rows below give T cell receptor beta chains drawn from one sample of a study of blood T cell repertoires in COVID-19. The table came from immunoSEQ multiplex PCR; TCRdb's copy has only in-frame clones and leaves some out. The top ten clones hold approximately 31% of a sample with about 16,000 clones, roughly nine tenths of them seen once. Sequencing was done on a sample of peripheral blood. The receptor source for this set is an elderly woman with COVID-19, enrolled during active disease. Each CDR3 is given with its conserved first and last residue. Fields, in order: J gene, V gene, clone size, D gene, CDR3 protein, CDR3 DNA. D genes are given only for firm matches. Clone sizes are given selectively: once, few, many, or a class where the clone is expanded.

TRBJ2-1,TRBV18,once,TRBD2,CASSIAGVNYNEQFF,TGTGCCAGCTCCATAGCGGGAGTTAACTACAATGAGCAGTTCTTC
TRBJ1-5,TRBV28,NA,TRBD1,CASSPGTVSNQPQHF,TGTGCCAGCAGCCCCGGGACAGTAAGCAATCAGCCCCAGCATTTT
TRBJ2-2,TRBV19,NA,TRBD1,CASSIPTGTGGTGELFF,TGTGCCAGTAGTATCCCCACCGGGACAGGGGGAACCGGGGAGCTGTTTTTT
TRBJ2-7,TRBV5-6,NA,NA,CASSFTGYANEQYF,TGTGCCAGCAGCTTCACAGGGTATGCCAACGAGCAGTACTTC
TRBJ2-2,TRBV15,NA,TRBD1,CATHHRGRGTGELFF,TGTGCCACCCACCACAGGGGGCGCGGGACCGGGGAGCTGTTTTTT
TRBJ1-1,TRBV19,NA,NA,CASSILTVNTEAFF,TGTGCCAGTAGTATACTGACAGTGAACACTGAAGCTTTCTTT
TRBJ1-5,TRBV2,NA,TRBD1,CASKLTGVNQPQHF,TGTGCCAGCAAGTTAACAGGGGTCAACCAGCCCCAGCATTTT
TRBJ2-7,TRBV14,NA,NA,CASGQWTYEQYF,TGTGCCAGCGGACAGTGGACTTACGAGCAGTACTTC
TRBJ1-2,TRBV5-6,few,TRBD1,CASRSGGIDGYTF,TGTGCCAGCAGGTCAGGGGGCATCGATGGCTACACCTTC
TRBJ2-6,TRBV6-2/TRBV6-3,NA,NA,CASSYRTTRLYSGANVLTF,TGTGCCAGCAGTTACCGGACAACCCGACTTTACTCTGGGGCCAACGTCCTGACTTTC
TRBJ2-3,TRBV6-5,NA,NA,CASSYGGTGTDTQYF,TGTGCCAGCAGTTACGGCGGAACGGGCACAGATACGCAGTATTTT
TRBJ1-1,TRBV11-2,NA,NA,CASSLGAGEAFF,TGTGCCAGCAGCTTAGGGGCGGGGGAAGCTTTCTTT
TRBJ1-2,TRBV4-1,NA,NA,CASSQVAGGENGYTF,TGCGCCAGCAGCCAAGTAGCTGGGGGCGAAAATGGCTACACCTTC
TRBJ1-5,TRBV30,once,NA,CAWSGQFNRAPGDQPQHF,TGTGCCTGGAGTGGACAATTCAACCGGGCCCCAGGGGATCAGCCCCAGCATTTT
TRBJ1-1,TRBV21-1,NA,NA,CASILTGGNTEAFF,TGTGCCAGCATCCTTACAGGGGGCAACACTGAAGCTTTCTTT
TRBJ2-2,TRBV2,NA,NA,CASSASGYTGELFF,TGTGCCAGCAGTGCCTCAGGGTACACCGGGGAGCTGTTTTTT
TRBJ1-4,TRBV25-1,NA,TRBD1,CASSDWTGTNEKLFF,TGTGCCAGCAGTGACTGGACAGGAACTAATGAAAAACTGTTTTTT
TRBJ2-7,TRBV6-5,NA,TRBD2,CASRRREDYEQYF,TGTGCCAGCAGAAGGCGGGAGGACTACGAGCAGTACTTC
TRBJ2-3,TRBV2,few,NA,CASSEATDTDTQYF,TGTGCCAGCAGTGAAGCAACGGACACGGATACGCAGTATTTT
TRBJ2-7,TRBV28,NA,TRBD1,CASRQTGGLLNDEQYF,TGTGCCAGCAGACAAACAGGGGGCCTCCTAAACGACGAGCAGTACTTC
TRBJ2-7,TRBV6-5,NA,NA,CASSYSTQGYEQYF,TGTGCCAGCAGTTACTCGACACAGGGCTACGAGCAGTACTTC
TRBJ2-2,TRBV2,NA,NA,CASSGTGRNTGELFF,TGTGCCAGTAGCGGGACAGGGAGAAACACCGGGGAGCTGTTTTTT
TRBJ1-1,TRBV6-4,NA,NA,CASTAQPGDTEAFF,TGTGCCAGCACCGCACAGCCAGGGGACACTGAAGCTTTCTTT
TRBJ1-2,TRBV9,NA,NA,CASSVEGNYGYTF,TGTGCCAGCAGCGTTGAGGGAAACTATGGCTACACCTTC